The rows below give T cell receptor beta chains drawn from one sample of a study of control samples from healthy donors and cancer patients. The assay was immunoSEQ multiplex PCR, and TCRdb's table has in-frame clones only and misses some. The repertoire holds more than 100,000 clones, with 80% to 95% as singletons. The sequencing sample was made of blood. The receptors were sampled from a man aged 18 to 30 in good health. Each CDR3 is given with its conserved first and last residue. A D gene is named only where the DNA matches it firmly. Part of the rows lack a size; the others show once, few, many or a class for expanded clones.

V gene	J gene	clone size	D gene	CDR3 DNA	CDR3 protein
TRBV15	TRBJ1-1	few	NA	TGTGCCACCAGCAGAGATTATCGGACGCAAGGTTCCACTGAAGCTTTCTTT	CATSRDYRTQGSTEAFF
TRBV29-1	TRBJ1-3	NA	TRBD1	TGCAGCGTTGGGACAGGACCCTCTGGAAACACCATATATTTT	CSVGTGPSGNTIYF
TRBV7-6	TRBJ2-1	NA	NA	TGTGCCAGCAGCTTAGGCAATGAGCAGTTCTTC	CASSLGNEQFF
TRBV11-2	TRBJ2-1	NA	TRBD1	TGTGCCAGCAGCTTGGTCCGGACAGGACGCTACAATGAGCAGTTCTTC	CASSLVRTGRYNEQFF
TRBV23-1	TRBJ1-5	NA	NA	TGCGCCAGCAGTCACCATGAGACAAACAATCAGCCCCAGCATTTT	CASSHHETNNQPQHF
TRBV27	TRBJ2-1	NA	NA	TGTGCCAGCAGTTTTAAGGCAGGGCCCTACAATGAGCAGTTCTTC	CASSFKAGPYNEQFF
TRBV30	TRBJ2-5	NA	NA	TGTGCCCACGCCGGGCGGGGCCAAGAGACCCAGTACTTC	CAHAGRGQETQYF
TRBV13	TRBJ2-3	NA	TRBD2	TGTGCCAGCAGCTTAGCGACTAGCGGGGGGAGAGCCCGGGGCACAGATACGCAGTATTTT	CASSLATSGGRARGTDTQYF
TRBV9	TRBJ2-1	NA	NA	TGTGCCAGCAGCACTCTTCCGAGGGGTTTCCATGAGCAGTTCTTC	CASSTLPRGFHEQFF
TRBV5-1	TRBJ1-3	NA	NA	TGCGCCAGCAGCTTGGAAACGGCCAACTCTGGAAACACCATATATTTT	CASSLETANSGNTIYF
TRBV18	TRBJ2-3	NA	NA	TGTGCCAGCTCACAGGTCGGGGTTAGCACAGATACGCAGTATTTT	CASSQVGVSTDTQYF
TRBV7-3	TRBJ2-3	NA	TRBD2	TGTGCCAGCAGCCTATGGGGTGGTGCTAGCGGTCTAGGCACAGATACGCAGTATTTT	CASSLWGGASGLGTDTQYF
TRBV6-5	TRBJ2-1	NA	TRBD2	TGTGCCGGCAGTAGCGGGGGGGCATCCTACAATGAGCAGTTCTTC	CAGSSGGASYNEQFF
TRBV4-1	TRBJ1-3	once	TRBD1	TGCGCCTCCACAGGTTACAGTCTCCTCCAGACAGGGGAGCCTCGAAACACCATATATTTT	CASTGYSLLQTGEPRNTIYF
TRBV11-2	TRBJ2-2	NA	NA	TGTGCCAGCAGCTTCAGTCAGGGTCCCCAGAGCGGGGAGCTGTTTTTT	CASSFSQGPQSGELFF
TRBV5-8	TRBJ2-2	NA	TRBD1	TGTGCCAGCAGTTCCGGGACAGTCGGTGTAAGCGGGGAGCTGTTTTTT	CASSSGTVGVSGELFF
TRBV18	TRBJ2-1	NA	NA	TGTGCCAGCTCACCACCATTAGCTGTCAGCTCCTACAATGAGCAGTTCTTC	CASSPPLAVSSYNEQFF
TRBV18	TRBJ2-1	NA	NA	TGTGCCAGCTCACCAAACCAACCGGGACAATACAATGAGCAGTTCTTC	CASSPNQPGQYNEQFF
TRBV5-6	TRBJ1-2	NA	TRBD1	TGTGCCAGCAGCTTACAGGGGGCTAACGGCTACACCTTC	CASSLQGANGYTF
TRBV20-1	TRBJ2-1	NA	TRBD2	TGCAGTGCTAGTTCGCCTAGCGGACTCCTGGGCAATGAGCAGTTCTTC	CSASSPSGLLGNEQFF
TRBV7-2	TRBJ2-5	NA	TRBD1	TGTGCCAGCAGCGTGACAGGGGGGAGTTGGGGAGAGACCCAGTACTTC	CASSVTGGSWGETQYF
TRBV5-6	TRBJ1-2	NA	TRBD1	TGTGCCAGCAGCTTTCAGGGGGCTCTTGGCTACACCTTC	CASSFQGALGYTF
TRBV5-4	TRBJ2-3	NA	NA	TGTGCCAGCAGCCCAGCGGGTTTTTCGGCAGATACGCAGTATTTT	CASSPAGFSADTQYF
TRBV6-2/TRBV6-3	TRBJ2-1	NA	NA	TGTGCCAGCAGTTACTCTGAGCGGGTGTACAATGAGCAGTTCTTC	CASSYSERVYNEQFF
TRBV5-6	TRBJ2-4	few	NA	TGTGCCAGCAGCTTGGGACAGTTACTAGCCAAAAACATTCAGTACTTC	CASSLGQLLAKNIQYF
TRBV7-6	TRBJ2-2	NA	NA	TGTGCCAGCAGCTTACCGCTAGGGCAGCACACCGGGGAGCTGTTTTTT	CASSLPLGQHTGELFF
TRBV27	TRBJ2-3	NA	NA	TGTGCCAGCAGTTTCGCGAGGGAGGCAGATACGCAGTATTTT	CASSFAREADTQYF
TRBV6-6	TRBJ1-5	NA	NA	TGTGCCAGCAGTTACGTGACCAATCAGCCCCAGCATTTT	CASSYVTNQPQHF
TRBV27	TRBJ1-5	NA	NA	TGTGCCAGCAGTTCGACACCTACAGGTTACCAGCCCCAGCATTTT	CASSSTPTGYQPQHF
TRBV7-3	TRBJ2-1	NA	NA	TGTGCCAGCAGCTTGCGAGGGCCCGGGGGCAGCTCCTACAATGAGCAGTTCTTC	CASSLRGPGGSSYNEQFF
TRBV6-6	TRBJ2-5	NA	TRBD1	TGTGCCAGCAGACATCAGGGGGCGGGTGAGACCCAGTACTTC	CASRHQGAGETQYF
TRBV6-1	TRBJ2-1	NA	TRBD1	TGTGCCAGCAGTGAACGGGCAGGGGGCAATGAGCAGTTCTTC	CASSERAGGNEQFF
TRBV9	TRBJ2-7	NA	TRBD1	TGTGCCAGCAGCGTAGGCACAGGGGGATTCTACGAGCAGTACTTC	CASSVGTGGFYEQYF
TRBV5-4	TRBJ2-1	NA	TRBD2	TGTGCCAGCAGTCCCTACGGAGCGGGGGCCGACAATGAGCAGTTCTTC	CASSPYGAGADNEQFF
TRBV5-1	TRBJ1-5	NA	NA	TGCGCCAGCAGCCCCAGCGGAGGTCAGCCCCAGCATTTT	CASSPSGGQPQHF
TRBV6-5	TRBJ2-2	NA	NA	TGTGCCACCAGAGGGAGTATCACCGGGGAGCTGTTTTTT	CATRGSITGELFF
TRBV7-2	TRBJ1-5	NA	NA	TGTGCCAGCAGCTTAGGTCAAGATCAGCCCCAGCATTTT	CASSLGQDQPQHF
TRBV18	TRBJ1-2	NA	TRBD1	TGTGCCAGCTCACCACAGACAGGGGGGAACTATGGCTACACCTTC	CASSPQTGGNYGYTF
TRBV7-9	TRBJ2-3	NA	NA	TGTGCCAGCAGCCGCGGAACAGATACGCAGTATTTT	CASSRGTDTQYF
TRBV13	TRBJ1-2	NA	TRBD1	TGTGCCAGCAGCGGAGAGGACAGGAGCGCTAACTATGGCTACACCTTC	CASSGEDRSANYGYTF